These T cell receptor beta chains were read from a single sample in a study of T cell responses to AZD1222 COVID-19 vaccine. The data were produced by immunoSEQ multiplex PCR, yet TCRdb's version contains in-frame clones alone and is incomplete. The data contain roughly 120,000 clones, over 75% of them seen just once; the ten biggest clones take up approximately 7.6%. Sequencing was performed on peripheral blood, taken on day 0 of AZD1222 vaccination. Receptor source: an adult in good health. Both conserved end residues are part of each CDR3.

v_call	j_call	cdr3_aa
TRBV6-5	TRBJ2-5	CASSPQTGQETQYF
TRBV7-9	TRBJ2-2	CASSPRAVTGELFF
TRBV7-9	TRBJ2-3	CASSPAGSSTDTQYF
TRBV7-9	TRBJ2-1	CASSSTRDQKKNSYNEQFF
TRBV5-8	TRBJ1-1	CASSGRQAQTPEAFF
TRBV6-2/TRBV6-3	TRBJ2-2	CASSDAPRTGELFF
TRBV28	TRBJ2-7	CASSLSGREGQYF
TRBV27	TRBJ2-3	CASRDSGVNTQYF
TRBV2	TRBJ2-7	CASNGVFSYEQYF
TRBV11-3	TRBJ2-7	CASSLGRAGDYEQYF
TRBV7-2	TRBJ1-3	CASSTGISGNTIYF
TRBV7-9	TRBJ2-4	CASSSDRPGDIQYF
TRBV10-1	TRBJ2-7	CASSDAGQTYEQYF
TRBV4-1	TRBJ2-7	CASSPRTAYEQYF
TRBV7-2	TRBJ1-1	CASRSWTGNTEAFF
TRBV4-3	TRBJ2-5	CASSQGGATIQETQYF
TRBV28	TRBJ2-7	CASSPPGGLDEQYF
TRBV6-5	TRBJ2-1	CASSYSSSFYNEQFF
TRBV10-1	TRBJ2-7	CASSENEGAREQYF
TRBV14	TRBJ1-3	CASSSRTSGNTIYF
TRBV15	TRBJ2-1	CATSRDRAGGSEQFF
TRBV2	TRBJ2-7	CASSTHRTSGVSSYEQYF
TRBV10-3	TRBJ2-7	CAISGQSYEQYF
TRBV5-1	TRBJ1-2	CASSLRPGTGVGNYGYTF
TRBV28	TRBJ2-4	CASSQQGGTKNIQYF
TRBV5-6	TRBJ2-1	CASSRGPTTQFF
TRBV10-2	TRBJ1-5	CASRIHEGSYQPQHF
TRBV10-1	TRBJ2-1	CASSEPGQGLSYNEQFF
TRBV28	TRBJ1-1	CASSSLGGNTEAFF
TRBV2	TRBJ1-2	CASSLDRGLGYTF
TRBV6-2/TRBV6-3	TRBJ1-1	CASSYSTEAFF
TRBV9	TRBJ1-2	CASSVATGAHNYGYTF
TRBV10-3	TRBJ2-3	CAITEQRESDTQYF
TRBV5-4	TRBJ1-2	CASRRDSSNYGYTF
TRBV30	TRBJ2-7	CAWSSRVRQPYEQYF
TRBV7-9	TRBJ1-2	CASSEDTTYGYTF
TRBV7-2	TRBJ1-4	CASSLARVATNEKLFF
TRBV28	TRBJ2-7	CASSYKFGQYF
TRBV20-1	TRBJ2-5	CSARDETQYF
TRBV6-5	TRBJ2-5	CASRKGGLVVETQYF
TRBV7-2	TRBJ2-3	CASSSQGTTDTQYF
TRBV21-1	TRBJ2-7	CASPCSQTGESLTSGSSYEQYF
TRBV29-1	TRBJ1-6	CSVLTTPTPGGNSPLHF
TRBV15	TRBJ2-1	CATSSKAGGPSNEQFF
TRBV30	TRBJ2-7	CAWSHRLSEQYF
TRBV12-5	TRBJ1-1	CASGLVLGGEAFF
TRBV10-3	TRBJ1-1	CAIRTQGEGNTEAFF
TRBV12-3/TRBV12-4	TRBJ2-3	CASGTSGGLHHPF
TRBV5-1	TRBJ2-2	CASSAVPDKNTGELFF
TRBV5-6	TRBJ2-2	CASSPGPLGTGELFF
TRBV7-2	TRBJ1-2	CASSLALRAIAYGYTF